Listed below are T cell receptor beta chains from one sample, sequenced in a study of blood T cell repertoires in COVID-19. Repertoires were generated with immunoSEQ multiplex PCR, while TCRdb's copy carries only in-frame clones and drops some. The sample lists roughly 91,000 clones, approximately 80% occurring once. Sequences were obtained from peripheral blood. Receptor source: a man in his 70s with acute or convalescent COVID-19. Both conserved end residues are part of each CDR3. Clone size is shown for a subset of rows, as once, few, many or a class of expanded clone.

J,V,size,CDR3
TRBJ1-3,TRBV30,NA,CACQGGGNTIYF
TRBJ2-7,TRBV5-1,NA,CASSRKGGNYEQYF
TRBJ2-3,TRBV5-1,NA,CASRGGTDTQYF
TRBJ2-1,TRBV2,NA,CASRSGGSHEQFF
TRBJ1-1,TRBV19,NA,CASSIGDSNTEAFF
TRBJ2-3,TRBV24-1,NA,CATSDSGGGAGDTQYF
TRBJ2-2,TRBV19,few,CASSMLAGETGELFF
TRBJ2-3,TRBV9,NA,CASSVGTSGGRGTDTQYF
TRBJ2-2,TRBV24-1,NA,CATSDPSSNTGELFF
TRBJ2-7,TRBV6-6,NA,CASSERGDSFYEQYF
TRBJ1-5,TRBV6-6,NA,CASSYSQGRHQPQHF
TRBJ2-7,TRBV11-2,NA,CASSKSGGKDEQYF
TRBJ1-1,TRBV7-9,NA,CASRPPQQVMNTEAFF
TRBJ1-1,TRBV28,many,CASSIYRGRGTEAFF
TRBJ2-1,TRBV4-1,few,CASSQGGQGISYNEQFF
TRBJ2-5,TRBV5-1,once,CASSPNPGQGTETQYF
TRBJ2-2,TRBV10-3,few,CAIGTPDTGELFF
TRBJ2-7,TRBV10-1,NA,CASSESRQDFSYEQYF
TRBJ1-2,TRBV7-9,once,CASSLDLYGYTF
TRBJ2-7,TRBV28,few,CASSNRLSSYEQYF
TRBJ2-3,TRBV9,NA,CASSPGARTDTQYF
TRBJ2-7,TRBV7-2,NA,CASSLGTGKTYEQYF
TRBJ1-1,TRBV10-3,once,CAISDQMNTEAFF
TRBJ2-5,TRBV2,NA,CASRSRDQETQYF
TRBJ2-7,TRBV19,NA,CASSQGNSYEQYF
TRBJ2-2,TRBV5-1,NA,CASSLGQAGGELFF
TRBJ1-2,TRBV12-3/TRBV12-4,NA,CASSSRQSYGYTF
TRBJ2-3,TRBV7-9,NA,CASRLAGITDTQYF
TRBJ2-6,TRBV10-2,few,CASSQTGAVSLRNSGANVLTF
TRBJ1-2,TRBV2,NA,CASSLRTGLGDYYGYTF
TRBJ2-1,TRBV5-1,NA,CASSFGGTGLNEQFF
TRBJ1-3,TRBV7-8,NA,CASSLKGPSSGNTIYF
TRBJ2-7,TRBV2,NA,CASSDRRDRWWLRQYF
TRBJ2-2,TRBV5-1,few,CASSFPTGNTGELFF
TRBJ2-3,TRBV2,NA,CASSEGADTQYF
TRBJ1-5,TRBV28,NA,CASSLRVFGNQPQHF
TRBJ2-4,TRBV18,NA,CASSHAYGGPAKNIQYF
TRBJ1-6,TRBV28,NA,CASSLWQGNSPLHF
TRBJ1-5,TRBV27,NA,CASSPRRGSNQPQHF